This TCR beta chain was obtained from a study of early T cells in non-severe SARS-CoV-2 infection. This clonotype was observed at least ten times. TCRdb itself ran the 5' RACE reads through MiXCR, one entry per CDR3 protein. The sample consists of tens of thousands of distinct CDR3 sequences, about 6% of them appearing once. This receptor was obtained from an adult who was a healthcare worker with PCR-confirmed SARS-CoV-2 infection or an uninfected control (not recorded which). The starting material was whole blood, obtained at baseline.

CDR3 in DNA: TGTGCCAGCGTGTCCGAGGGCAATGAGCAGTTCTTC. This codes for CASVSEGNEQFF. The rearrangement joins TRBV6-5 to TRBJ2-1, with D perhaps matching TRBD2 (5 bases). Trimming cost V 8 bases and J 6 bases, with 11 bases left between them. The CDR3 sequence is 12 residues long. Germline V gives CDR1 MNHEY, CDR2 SVGAGI.